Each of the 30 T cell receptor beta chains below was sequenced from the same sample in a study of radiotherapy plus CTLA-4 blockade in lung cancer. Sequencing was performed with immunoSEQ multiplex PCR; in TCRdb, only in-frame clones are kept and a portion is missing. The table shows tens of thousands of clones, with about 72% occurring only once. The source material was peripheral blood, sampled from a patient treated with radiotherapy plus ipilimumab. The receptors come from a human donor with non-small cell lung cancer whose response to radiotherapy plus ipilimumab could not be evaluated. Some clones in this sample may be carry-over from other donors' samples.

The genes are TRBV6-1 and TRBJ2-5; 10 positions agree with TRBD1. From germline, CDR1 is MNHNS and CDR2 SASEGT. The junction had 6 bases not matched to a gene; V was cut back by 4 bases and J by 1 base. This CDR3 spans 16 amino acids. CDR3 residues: CASSGGGTGVQETQYF. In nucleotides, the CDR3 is TGTGCCAGCAGTGGGGGGGGGACAGGGGTCCAAGAGACCCAGTACTTC.

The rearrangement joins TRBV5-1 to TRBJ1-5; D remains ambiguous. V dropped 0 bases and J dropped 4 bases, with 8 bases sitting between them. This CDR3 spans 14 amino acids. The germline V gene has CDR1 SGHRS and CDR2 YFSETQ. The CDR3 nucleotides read TGCGCCAGCAGCTTGGCAGGATTGAATCAGCCCCAGCATTTT. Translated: CASSLAGLNQPQHF. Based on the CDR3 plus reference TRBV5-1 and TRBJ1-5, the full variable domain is KAGVTQTPRYLIKTRGQQVTLSCSPISGHRSVSWYQQTPGQGLQFLFEYFSETQRNKGNFPGRFSGRQFSNSRSEMNVSTLELGDSALYLCASSLAGLNQPQHFGDGTRLSIL.

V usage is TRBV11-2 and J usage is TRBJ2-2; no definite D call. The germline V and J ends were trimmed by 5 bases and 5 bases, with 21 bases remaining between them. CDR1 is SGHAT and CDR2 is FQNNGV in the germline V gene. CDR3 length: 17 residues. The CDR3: CASSAHPPDIVTGELFF. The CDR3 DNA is TGTGCCAGCAGCGCACATCCACCCGACATTGTTACCGGGGAGCTGTTTTTT.

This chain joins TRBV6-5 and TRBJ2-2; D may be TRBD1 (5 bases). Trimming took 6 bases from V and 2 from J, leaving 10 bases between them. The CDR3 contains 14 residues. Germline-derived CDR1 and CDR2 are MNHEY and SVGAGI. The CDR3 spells CASSSRANTGELFF. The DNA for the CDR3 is TGTGCCAGCAGCTCCAGGGCAAACACCGGGGAGCTGTTTTTT.

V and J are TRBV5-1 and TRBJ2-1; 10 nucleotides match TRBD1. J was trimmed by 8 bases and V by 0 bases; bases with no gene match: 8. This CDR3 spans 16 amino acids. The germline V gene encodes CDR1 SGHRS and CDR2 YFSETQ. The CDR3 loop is CASSLVTGQGSHEQFF. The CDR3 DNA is TGCGCCAGCAGCTTGGTGACGGGACAGGGGAGTCATGAGCAGTTCTTC.

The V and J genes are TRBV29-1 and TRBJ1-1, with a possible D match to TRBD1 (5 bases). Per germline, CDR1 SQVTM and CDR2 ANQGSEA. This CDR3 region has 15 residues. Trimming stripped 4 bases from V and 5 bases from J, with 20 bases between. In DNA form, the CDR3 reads TGCAGCGTTGGGCGGAGTGGGGGGAAGGGGACTGAAGCTTTCTTT. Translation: CSVGRSGGKGTEAFF.

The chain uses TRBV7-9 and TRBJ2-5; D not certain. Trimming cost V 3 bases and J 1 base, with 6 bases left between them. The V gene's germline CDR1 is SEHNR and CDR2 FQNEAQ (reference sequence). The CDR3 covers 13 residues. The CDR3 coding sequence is TGTGCCAGCAGCTTGCAGATCCAAGAGACCCAGTACTTC. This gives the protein CASSLQIQETQYF.

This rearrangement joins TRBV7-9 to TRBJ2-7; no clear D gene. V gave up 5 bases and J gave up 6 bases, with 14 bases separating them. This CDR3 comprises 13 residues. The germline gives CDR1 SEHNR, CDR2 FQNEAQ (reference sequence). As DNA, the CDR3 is TGTGCCAGCAGCGCCAGGATCAGCCGCGAGCAGTACTTC. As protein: CASSARISREQYF.

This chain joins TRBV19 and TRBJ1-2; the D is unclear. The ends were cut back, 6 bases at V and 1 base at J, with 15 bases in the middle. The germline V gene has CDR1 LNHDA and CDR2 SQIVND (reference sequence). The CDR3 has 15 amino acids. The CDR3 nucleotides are TGTGCCAGTAGCCTGACTTTTAACGGTAACTATGGCTACACCTTC. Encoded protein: CASSLTFNGNYGYTF.

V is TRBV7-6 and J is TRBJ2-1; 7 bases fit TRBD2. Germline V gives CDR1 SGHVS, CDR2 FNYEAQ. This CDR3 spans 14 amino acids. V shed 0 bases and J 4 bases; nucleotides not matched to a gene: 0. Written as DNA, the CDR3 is TGTGCCAGCAGCTTAGCGGGGGGGTACAATGAGCAGTTCTTC. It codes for CASSLAGGYNEQFF.

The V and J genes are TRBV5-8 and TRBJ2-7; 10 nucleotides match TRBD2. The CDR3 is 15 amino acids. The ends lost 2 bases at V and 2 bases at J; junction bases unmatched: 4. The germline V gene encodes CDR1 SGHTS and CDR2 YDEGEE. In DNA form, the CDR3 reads TGTGCCAGCAGCTTAAGCGGGGGGGGTACCTACGAGCAGTACTTC. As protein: CASSLSGGGTYEQYF.

The CDR3 here is CASSLGGTDNSPLHF. The CDR3 DNA is TGCGCCAGCAGCTTGGGTGGGACAGACAATTCACCCCTCCACTTT. The chain joins TRBV5-1 to TRBJ1-6; 7 bases map to TRBD1. CDR1 is SGHRS, CDR2 YFSETQ, per germline. The trim removed 0 bases at V and 7 bases at J, leaving 4 bases unmatched. There are 15 residues in the CDR3.

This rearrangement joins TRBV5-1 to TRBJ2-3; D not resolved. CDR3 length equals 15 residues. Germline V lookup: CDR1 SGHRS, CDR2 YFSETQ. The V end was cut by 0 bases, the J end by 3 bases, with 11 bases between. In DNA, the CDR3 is TGCGCCAGCAGCTTGGGGAACTCCGGGACAGATACGCAGTATTTT. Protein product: CASSLGNSGTDTQYF.

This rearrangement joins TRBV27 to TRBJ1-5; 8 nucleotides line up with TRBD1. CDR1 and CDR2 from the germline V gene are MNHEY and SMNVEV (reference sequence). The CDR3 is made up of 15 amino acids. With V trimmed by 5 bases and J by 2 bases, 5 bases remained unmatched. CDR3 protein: CASSRQGRGNQPQHF. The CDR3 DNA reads TGTGCCAGCAGTAGACAGGGGAGGGGCAATCAGCCCCAGCATTTT.

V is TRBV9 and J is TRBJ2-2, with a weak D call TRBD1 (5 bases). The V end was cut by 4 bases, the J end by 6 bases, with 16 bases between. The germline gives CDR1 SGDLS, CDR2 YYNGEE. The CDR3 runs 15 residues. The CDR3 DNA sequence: TGTGCCAGCAGCTCCGGCCAGGGATCACCCGGGGAGCTGTTTTTT. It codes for CASSSGQGSPGELFF. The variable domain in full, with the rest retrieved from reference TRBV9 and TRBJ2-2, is DSGVTQTPKHLITATGQRVTLRCSPRSGDLSVYWYQQSLDQGLQFLIQYYNGEERAKGNILERFSAQQFPDLHSELNLSSLELGDSALYFCASSSGQGSPGELFFGEGSRLTVL.

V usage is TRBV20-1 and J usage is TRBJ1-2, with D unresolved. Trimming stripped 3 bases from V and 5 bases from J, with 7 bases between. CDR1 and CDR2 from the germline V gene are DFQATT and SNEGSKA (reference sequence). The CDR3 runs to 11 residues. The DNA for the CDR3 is TGCAGTGCTAGGGGCAGATATGGCTACACCTTC. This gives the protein CSARGRYGYTF.

The CDR3 reads CATSRGAVYEQYF. CDR3 bases: TGTGCCACCAGCAGAGGGGCAGTCTACGAGCAGTACTTC. The chain recombines TRBV15 with TRBJ2-7, with no clear D. V was shortened by 1 base and J by 3 bases, with 7 bases between the two germline ends. The CDR3 consists of 13 residues. Germline CDR1 LNHNV, CDR2 YYDKDF (reference sequence).

CDR3 in DNA: TGTGCCAGCAGCCAAGATAATGGGCTCAATCAGCCCCAGCATTTT. Translation gives CASSQDNGLNQPQHF. This rearrangement joins TRBV4-2 to TRBJ1-5; D unclear. The germline V gene encodes CDR1 LGHNA and CDR2 YNFKEQ. The V end lost 0 bases, the J end lost 3 bases, and 9 bases lay between the germline ends. This CDR3 has 15 amino acids.

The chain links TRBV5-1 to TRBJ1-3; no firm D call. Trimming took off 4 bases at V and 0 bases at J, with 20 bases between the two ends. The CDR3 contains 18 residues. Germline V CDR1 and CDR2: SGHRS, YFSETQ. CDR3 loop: CASSPDLRAASSGNTIYF. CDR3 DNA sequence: TGCGCCAGCAGCCCTGACTTGCGTGCAGCCTCCTCTGGAAACACCATATATTTT.

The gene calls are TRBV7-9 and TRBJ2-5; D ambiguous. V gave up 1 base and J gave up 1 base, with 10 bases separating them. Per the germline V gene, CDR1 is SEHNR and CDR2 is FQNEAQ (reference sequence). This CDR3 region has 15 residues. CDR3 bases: TGTGCCAGCAGCTTAGGGGCAGGAATCCAAGAGACCCAGTACTTC. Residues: CASSLGAGIQETQYF.

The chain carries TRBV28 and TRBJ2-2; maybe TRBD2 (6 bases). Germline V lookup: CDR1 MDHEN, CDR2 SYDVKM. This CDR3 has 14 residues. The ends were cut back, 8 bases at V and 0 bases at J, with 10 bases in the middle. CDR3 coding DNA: TGTGCCAGCTGGGGACTCCCGAACACCGGGGAGCTGTTTTTT. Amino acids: CASWGLPNTGELFF.

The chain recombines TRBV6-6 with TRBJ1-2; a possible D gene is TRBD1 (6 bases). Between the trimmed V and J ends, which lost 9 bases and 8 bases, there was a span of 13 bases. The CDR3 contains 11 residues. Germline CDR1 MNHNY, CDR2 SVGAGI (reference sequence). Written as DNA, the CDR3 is TGTGCCAGTAAACAGGGAAACGGCTACACCTTC. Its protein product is CASKQGNGYTF.

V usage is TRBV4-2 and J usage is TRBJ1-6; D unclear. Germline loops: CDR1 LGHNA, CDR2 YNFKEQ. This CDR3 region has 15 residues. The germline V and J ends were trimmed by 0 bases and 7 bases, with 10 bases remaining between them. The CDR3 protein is CASSQEAGWNSPLHF. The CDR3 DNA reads TGTGCCAGCAGCCAAGAGGCCGGGTGGAATTCACCCCTCCACTTT.

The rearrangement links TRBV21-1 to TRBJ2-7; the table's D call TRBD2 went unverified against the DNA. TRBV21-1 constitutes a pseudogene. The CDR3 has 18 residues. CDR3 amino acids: CASTPAPASGGLTYEQYF. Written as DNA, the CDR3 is TGTGCCAGCACCCCCGCCCCCGCTAGCGGGGGTCTTACCTACGAGCAGTACTTC.

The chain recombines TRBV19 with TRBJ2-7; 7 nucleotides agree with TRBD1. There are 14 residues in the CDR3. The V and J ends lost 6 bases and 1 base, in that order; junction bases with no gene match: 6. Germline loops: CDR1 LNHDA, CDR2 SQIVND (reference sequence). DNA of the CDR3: TGTGCCAGTAGGAAACAGGGGAGTTCCTACGAGCAGTACTTC. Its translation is CASRKQGSSYEQYF.

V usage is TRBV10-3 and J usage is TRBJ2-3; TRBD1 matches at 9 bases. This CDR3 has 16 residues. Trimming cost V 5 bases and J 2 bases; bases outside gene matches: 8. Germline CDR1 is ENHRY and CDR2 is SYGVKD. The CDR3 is CAISTDRDRDTDTQYF. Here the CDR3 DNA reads TGTGCCATCAGTACGGACCGGGACAGGGACACAGATACGCAGTATTTT.

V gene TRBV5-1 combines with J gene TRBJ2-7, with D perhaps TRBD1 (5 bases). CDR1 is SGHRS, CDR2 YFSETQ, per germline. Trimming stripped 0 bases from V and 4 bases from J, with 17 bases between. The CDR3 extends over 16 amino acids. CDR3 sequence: CASSLENRPSLYEQYF. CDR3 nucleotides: TGCGCCAGCAGCTTGGAGAACAGGCCTTCGCTGTACGAGCAGTACTTC.

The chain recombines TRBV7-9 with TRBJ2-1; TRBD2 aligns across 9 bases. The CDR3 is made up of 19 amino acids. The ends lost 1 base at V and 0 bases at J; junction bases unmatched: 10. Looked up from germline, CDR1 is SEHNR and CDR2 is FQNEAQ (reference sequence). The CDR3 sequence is CASSLVVTSGYSSYNEQFF. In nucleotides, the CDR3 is TGTGCCAGCAGCTTAGTGGTGACTAGCGGTTACAGCTCCTACAATGAGCAGTTCTTC. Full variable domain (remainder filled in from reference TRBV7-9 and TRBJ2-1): DTGVSQNPRHKITKRGQNVTFRCDPISEHNRLYWYRQTLGQGPEFLTYFQNEAQLEKSRLLSDRFSAERPKGSFSTLEIQRTEQGDSAMYLCASSLVVTSGYSSYNEQFFGPGTRLTVL.

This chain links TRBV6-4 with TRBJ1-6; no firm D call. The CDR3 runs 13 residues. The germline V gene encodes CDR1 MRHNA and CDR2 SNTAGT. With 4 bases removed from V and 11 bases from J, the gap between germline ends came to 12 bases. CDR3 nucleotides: TGTGCCAGCAGTGCCCGGAGCAATACACCCCTCCACTTT. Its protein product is CASSARSNTPLHF.

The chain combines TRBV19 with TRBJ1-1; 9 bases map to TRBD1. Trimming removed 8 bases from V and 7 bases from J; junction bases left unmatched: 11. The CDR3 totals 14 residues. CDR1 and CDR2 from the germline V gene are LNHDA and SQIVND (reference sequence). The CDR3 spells CASSGTGREFEAFF. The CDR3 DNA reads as TGTGCCAGTTCTGGGACAGGGCGGGAATTTGAAGCTTTCTTT.